The 9 T cell receptor beta chains in this list originate from one sample, sequenced in a study of T-cell reconstitution after alpha-beta-depleted transplantation in children. A library of TCRbeta sequences, prepared with unique molecular identifiers, was generated. Each CDR3 protein gets one entry after TCRdb re-called the PCR reads with MiXCR. The repertoire holds roughly 240,000 distinct CDR3 sequences, with around 7.5% as singletons. Sequencing was performed on PBMCs, mostly from graft donor cells, taken 180 days after TCRalphabeta/CD19-depleted stem cell transplant. Receptors were obtained from a male patient younger than 18 who had a stem cell transplant for acute lymphoblastic leukemia, so the T cells may come from the graft donor.

This clonotype was seen ten or more times. This chain links TRBV5-6 with TRBJ1-1; D is unclear. The V end was cut by 2 bases, the J end by 7 bases, with 18 bases between. From germline, CDR1 is SGHDT and CDR2 YYEEEE. The CDR3 loop spans 15 amino acids. The CDR3 coding sequence is TGTGCCAGCAGCTTTGGTCTGGTAACGGCAGGTGAAGCTTTCTTT. This sequence encodes CASSFGLVTAGEAFF.

This clonotype was counted at least ten times. CDR3 DNA sequence: TGTGCCAGCAGCTTGGCCGTCCAGCCCGAGCAGTTCTTC. It is translated as CASSLAVQPEQFF. V gene TRBV5-6 combines with J gene TRBJ2-1; D gene ambiguous. The CDR3 runs 13 residues. V shed 0 bases and J shed 10 bases, with 11 bases lying between them. The germline V gene has CDR1 SGHDT and CDR2 YYEEEE.

This clonotype has just a few counts. The V gene is TRBV4-1, the J gene TRBJ2-3; 12 nucleotides line up with TRBD2. V gave up 4 bases and J gave up 4 bases; unmatched junction bases: 3. CDR1 is MGHRA and CDR2 is YSYEKL in the germline V gene. The CDR3 has 15 amino acids. The CDR3 spells CASSPSSGRADTQYF. CDR3 DNA sequence: TGCGCCAGCAGCCCGTCTAGCGGGAGGGCAGATACGCAGTATTTT.

This clonotype has ten or more counts. The chain combines TRBV28 with TRBJ2-5; TRBD1 aligns across 8 bases. Losses at the gene ends were 6 bases for V and 13 bases for J; bases not matched to a gene: 13. Per germline, CDR1 MDHEN and CDR2 SYDVKM. This CDR3 is built from 13 residues. In DNA form, the CDR3 reads TGTGCCAGCAGCAGGGGGCAGCCTAGAGGGGGGTACTTC. As protein: CASSRGQPRGGYF. The full variable domain, rest sourced from reference TRBV28 and TRBJ2-5, is DVKVTQSSRYLVKRTGEKVFLECVQDMDHENMFWYRQDPGLGLRLIYFSYDVKMKEKGDIPEGYSVSREKKERFSLILESASTNQTSMYLCASSRGQPRGGYFGPGTRLLVL.

At least ten counts were recorded for this clonotype. The J gene is TRBJ1-5, the V gene TRBV12-3 or TRBV12-4; D may be TRBD1 (5 bases). This CDR3 is 16 amino acids long. V lost 3 bases, J lost 1 base, and 13 bases lay in between. The CDR3 reads CASSFGGVGSNQPQHF. CDR3 sequence (DNA): TGTGCCAGCAGTTTTGGGGGGGTAGGGAGCAATCAGCCCCAGCATTTT.

This clonotype has a count of ten or more. The chain employs TRBV10-3 and TRBJ2-2; D is perhaps TRBD1 or TRBD2 (6 bases each). The CDR3 covers 17 residues. V was pared by 3 bases and J by 4 bases, with 18 bases between. Germline V gives CDR1 ENHRY, CDR2 SYGVKD. The DNA of the CDR3 is TGTGCCATCAGTGAAGGGGGGAGCACCCGTAGCACCGGGGAGCTGTTTTTT. Translation: CAISEGGSTRSTGELFF.

The table lists this clonotype with many counts. The V call is TRBV4-3, the J call TRBJ1-2; 11 bases agree with TRBD1. The V gene end was trimmed by 0 bases and the J gene end by 8 bases; junction bases not matched to a gene: 8. The CDR3 is made up of 16 amino acids. The germline gives CDR1 LGHNA, CDR2 YSLEER. Here the CDR3 reads CASSQDTGQGAWGYTF. CDR3 nucleotide sequence: TGCGCCAGCAGCCAAGATACCGGACAGGGGGCGTGGGGCTACACCTTC.

A remark on this clonotype: This may come from a read error, since a much larger clone is one base off. V gene TRBV15 combines with J gene TRBJ1-6; 7 bases align to TRBD1. The CDR3 totals 15 residues. Germline V gene data show CDR1 as LNHNV and CDR2 as YYDKDF (reference sequence). The V gene end was trimmed by 3 bases and the J gene end by 12 bases; junction bases not matched to a gene: 11. CDR3 DNA sequence: TGTGCCACCAGCAGGGTAGACAGGGACATCAGACCCCTCCACTTT. Residues: CATSRVDRDIRPLHF.

This clonotype appeared many times. The V call is TRBV7-3, the J call TRBJ2-7; D tentatively fits TRBD1 or TRBD2 (5 bases each). The CDR3 is 12 amino acids. Between the trimmed V and J ends, which lost 5 bases and 6 bases, there was a span of 11 bases. CDR1 SGHTA and CDR2 FQGTGA come from the germline V gene. The CDR3: CASSPGTSEQYF. The DNA for the CDR3 is TGTGCCAGCAGCCCTGGGACGTCCGAGCAGTACTTC.